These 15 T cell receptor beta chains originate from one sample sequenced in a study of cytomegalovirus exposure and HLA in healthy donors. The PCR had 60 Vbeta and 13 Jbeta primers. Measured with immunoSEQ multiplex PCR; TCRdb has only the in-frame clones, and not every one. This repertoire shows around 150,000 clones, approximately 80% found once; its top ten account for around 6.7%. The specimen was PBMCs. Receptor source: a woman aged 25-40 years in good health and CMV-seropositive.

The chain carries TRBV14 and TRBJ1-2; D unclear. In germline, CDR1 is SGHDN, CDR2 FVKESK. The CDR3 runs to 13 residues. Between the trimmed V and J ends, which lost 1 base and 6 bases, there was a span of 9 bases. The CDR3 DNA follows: TGTGCCAGCAGCCAAGTGTCAGGCCATGGCTACACCTTC. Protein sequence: CASSQVSGHGYTF.

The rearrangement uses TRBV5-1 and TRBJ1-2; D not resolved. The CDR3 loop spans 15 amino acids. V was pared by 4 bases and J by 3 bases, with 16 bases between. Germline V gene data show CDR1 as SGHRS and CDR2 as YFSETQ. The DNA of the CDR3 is TGCGCCAGCAGCATAACAACCGGGTCCCACTATGGCTACACCTTC. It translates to CASSITTGSHYGYTF.

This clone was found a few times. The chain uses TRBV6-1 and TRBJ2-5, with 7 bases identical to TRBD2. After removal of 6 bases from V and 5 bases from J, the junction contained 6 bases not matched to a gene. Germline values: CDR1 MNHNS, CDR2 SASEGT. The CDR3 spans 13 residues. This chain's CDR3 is CASSPLGGETQYF. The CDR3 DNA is TGTGCCAGCAGCCCCCTGGGGGGGGAGACCCAGTACTTC.

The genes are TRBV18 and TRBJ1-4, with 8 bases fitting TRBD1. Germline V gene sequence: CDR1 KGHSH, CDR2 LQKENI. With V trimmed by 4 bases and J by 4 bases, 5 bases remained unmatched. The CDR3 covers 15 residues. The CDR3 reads CASSLPGQDNEKLFF. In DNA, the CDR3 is TGTGCCAGCTCACTACCGGGACAGGATAATGAAAAACTGTTTTTT. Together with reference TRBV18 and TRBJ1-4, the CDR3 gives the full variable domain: NAGVMQNPRHLVRRRGQEARLRCSPMKGHSHVYWYRQLPEEGLKFMVYLQKENIIDESGMPKERFSAEFPKEGPSILRIQQVVRGDSAAYFCASSLPGQDNEKLFFGSGTQLSVL.

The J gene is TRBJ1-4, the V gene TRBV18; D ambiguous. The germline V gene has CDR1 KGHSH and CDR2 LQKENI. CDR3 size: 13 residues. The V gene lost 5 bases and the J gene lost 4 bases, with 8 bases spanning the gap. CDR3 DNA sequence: TGTGCCAGCTCAGGGCAGGTTAATGAAAAACTGTTTTTT. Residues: CASSGQVNEKLFF. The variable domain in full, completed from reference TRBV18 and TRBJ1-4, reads NAGVMQNPRHLVRRRGQEARLRCSPMKGHSHVYWYRQLPEEGLKFMVYLQKENIIDESGMPKERFSAEFPKEGPSILRIQQVVRGDSAAYFCASSGQVNEKLFFGSGTQLSVL.

The CDR3 coding sequence is TGTGCCATCAGCGTACTATGGGACCAAGAGACCCAGTACTTC. This translates into CAISVLWDQETQYF. The J gene is TRBJ2-5, the V gene TRBV10-3; D gene ambiguous. V lost 6 bases and J lost 0, with 11 bases in between. Germline loops: CDR1 ENHRY, CDR2 SYGVKD. This CDR3 region has 14 residues.

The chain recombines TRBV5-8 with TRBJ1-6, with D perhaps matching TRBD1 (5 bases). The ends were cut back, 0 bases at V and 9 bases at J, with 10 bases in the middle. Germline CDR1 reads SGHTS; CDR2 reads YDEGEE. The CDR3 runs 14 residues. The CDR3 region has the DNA TGTGCCAGCAGCTTGGACAGGTCCGCTTCACCCCTCCACTTT. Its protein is CASSLDRSASPLHF.

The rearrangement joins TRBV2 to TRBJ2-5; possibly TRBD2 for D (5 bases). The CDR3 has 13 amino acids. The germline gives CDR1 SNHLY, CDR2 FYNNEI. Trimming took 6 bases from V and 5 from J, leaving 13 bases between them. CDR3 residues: CASRSFGGETQYF. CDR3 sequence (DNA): TGTGCCAGCAGATCGTTCGGCGGGGAGACCCAGTACTTC.

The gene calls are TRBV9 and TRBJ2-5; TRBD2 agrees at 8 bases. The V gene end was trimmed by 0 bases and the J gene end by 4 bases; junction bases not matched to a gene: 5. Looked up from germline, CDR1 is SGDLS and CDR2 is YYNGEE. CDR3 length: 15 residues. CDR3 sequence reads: CASSVAGGNLETQYF. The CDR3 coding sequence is TGTGCCAGCAGCGTAGCGGGGGGGAATTTAGAGACCCAGTACTTC.

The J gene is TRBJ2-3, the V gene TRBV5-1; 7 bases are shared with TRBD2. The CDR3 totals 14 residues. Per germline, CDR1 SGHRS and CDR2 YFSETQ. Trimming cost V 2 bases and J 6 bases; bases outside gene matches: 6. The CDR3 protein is CASSFGGGMDTQYF. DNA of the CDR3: TGCGCCAGCAGCTTTGGGGGAGGGATGGATACGCAGTATTTT.

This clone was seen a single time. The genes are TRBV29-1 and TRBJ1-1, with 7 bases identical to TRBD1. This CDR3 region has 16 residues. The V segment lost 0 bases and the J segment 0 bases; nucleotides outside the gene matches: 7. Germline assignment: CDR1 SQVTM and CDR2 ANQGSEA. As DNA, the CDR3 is TGCAGCGTTGAAGATCCGGGACAGAGAATGAACACTGAAGCTTTCTTT. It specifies CSVEDPGQRMNTEAFF. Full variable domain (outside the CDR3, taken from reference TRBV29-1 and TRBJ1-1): SAVISQKPSRDICQRGTSLTIQCQVDSQVTMMFWYRQQPGQSLTLIATANQGSEATYESGFVIDKFPISRPNLTFSTLTVSNMSPEDSSIYLCSVEDPGQRMNTEAFFGQGTRLTVV.

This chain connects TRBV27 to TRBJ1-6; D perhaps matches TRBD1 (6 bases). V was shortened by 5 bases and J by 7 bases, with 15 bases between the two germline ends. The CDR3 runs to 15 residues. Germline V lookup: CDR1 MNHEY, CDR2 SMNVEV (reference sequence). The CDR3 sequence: CASSPGGVVNSPLHF. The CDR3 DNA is TGTGCCAGCAGTCCTGGGGGCGTTGTGAATTCACCCCTCCACTTT.

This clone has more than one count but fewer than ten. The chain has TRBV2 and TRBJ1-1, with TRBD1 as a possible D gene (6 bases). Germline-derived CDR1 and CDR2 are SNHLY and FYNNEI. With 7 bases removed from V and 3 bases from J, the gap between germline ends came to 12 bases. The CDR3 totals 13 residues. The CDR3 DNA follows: TGTGCCAGCACCATGGACAGCCACACTGAAGCTTTCTTT. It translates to CASTMDSHTEAFF.

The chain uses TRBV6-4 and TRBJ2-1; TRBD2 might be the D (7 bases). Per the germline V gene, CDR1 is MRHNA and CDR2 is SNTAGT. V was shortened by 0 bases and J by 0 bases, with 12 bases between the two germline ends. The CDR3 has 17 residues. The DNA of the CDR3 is TGTGCCAGCAGTGACTCAGGGGGGGGGCCCTCCTACAATGAGCAGTTCTTC. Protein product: CASSDSGGGPSYNEQFF.

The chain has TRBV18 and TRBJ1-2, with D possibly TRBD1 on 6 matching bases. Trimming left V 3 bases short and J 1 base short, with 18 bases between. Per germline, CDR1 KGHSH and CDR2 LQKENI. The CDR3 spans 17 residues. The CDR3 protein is CASSPRQRGSLNYGYTF. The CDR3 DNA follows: TGTGCCAGCTCACCCCGCCAAAGGGGGTCTCTTAACTATGGCTACACCTTC.